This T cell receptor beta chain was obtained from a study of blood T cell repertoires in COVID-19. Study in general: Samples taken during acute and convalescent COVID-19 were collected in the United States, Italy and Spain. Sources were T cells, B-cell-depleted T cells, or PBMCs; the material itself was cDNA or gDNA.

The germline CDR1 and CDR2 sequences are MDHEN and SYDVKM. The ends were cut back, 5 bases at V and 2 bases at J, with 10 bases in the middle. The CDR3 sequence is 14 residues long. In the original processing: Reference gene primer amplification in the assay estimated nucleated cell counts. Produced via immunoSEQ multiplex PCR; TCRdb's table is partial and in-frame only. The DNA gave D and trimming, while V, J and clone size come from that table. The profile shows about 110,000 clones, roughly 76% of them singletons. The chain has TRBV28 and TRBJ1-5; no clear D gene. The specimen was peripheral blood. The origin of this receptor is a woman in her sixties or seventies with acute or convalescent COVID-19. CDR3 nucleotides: TGTGCCAGCAGTGCCATTAAGCGCAATCAGCCCCAGCATTTT. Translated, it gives CASSAIKRNQPQHF.